Below, one T cell receptor beta chain is given with its context. Random hexamers were used to reverse transcribe an amount of roughly 0.5 to 1 ug RNA. TCRdb called the immunoSEQ multiplex PCR reads again in MiXCR, with one record for every CDR3 protein. This table holds some 99,000 distinct CDR3 sequences, 85% to 95% found once. The data derive from a study of CD8 T cells in Susac syndrome. In contrast to the negatively isolated CD8+ and CD4+ T cells, TEMRA cells were FACS-enriched. V lost 6 bases and J lost 5; bases outside the gene matches: 11. Germline V CDR1 and CDR2: SGDLS, YYNGEE. The CDR3 is made up of 15 amino acids.

The V and J genes are TRBV9 and TRBJ2-5; the match to TRBD2 covers 9 bases. Sequencing used CD4+ T cells from PBMCs. The source is a human donor with Susac syndrome. The CDR3 nucleotides are TGTGCCAGCACCTTCGGACTAGCGACGGAGGAGACCCAGTACTTC. Translated, it gives CASTFGLATEETQYF. The whole variable domain, remainder taken from reference TRBV9 and TRBJ2-5, is DSGVTQTPKHLITATGQRVTLRCSPRSGDLSVYWYQQSLDQGLQFLIQYYNGEERAKGNILERFSAQQFPDLHSELNLSSLELGDSALYFCASTFGLATEETQYFGPGTRLLVL.